Following are 15 T cell receptor beta chains from one sample sequenced in a study of response to subunit inactivated influenza vaccine. TCRdb independently ran MiXCR on the RT-PCR reads; one entry per CDR3 protein. The sample has 550,000 to 800,000 distinct CDR3 sequences, approximately 14% seen once; the top ten hold 5.5% to 7%. The source material was PBMCs from blood, sampled approximately 15 days before vaccination. These receptors were collected from a middle-aged man who received an inactivated influenza vaccine.

This clonotype was found a few times. The rearrangement uses TRBV15 and TRBJ2-3; D gene uncertain. V was trimmed by 1 base and J by 6 bases, leaving 11 bases between them. The germline V gene encodes CDR1 LNHNV and CDR2 YYDKDF (reference sequence). This CDR3 spans 14 amino acids. CDR3 loop: CATSRGTGSDTQYF. CDR3 nucleotides: TGTGCCACCAGCAGAGGTACCGGGTCGGATACGCAGTATTTT.

This clonotype was detected only a few times. CDR3 in DNA: TGCGCCAGCAGCTTGGATCCTCGCACAGATACGCAGTATTTT. Translating it yields CASSLDPRTDTQYF. The V call is TRBV5-1, the J call TRBJ2-3; no reliable D call. This CDR3 is built from 14 residues. The germline CDR1 and CDR2 sequences are SGHRS and YFSETQ. Between the trimmed V and J ends, which lost 0 bases and 1 base, there was a span of 6 bases.

The rearrangement links TRBV7-2 to TRBJ1-1; no clear D gene. This CDR3 has 13 residues. Trimming took off 3 bases at V and 0 bases at J, with 5 bases between the two ends. The germline V gene encodes CDR1 SGHTA and CDR2 FQGNSA. The CDR3 spells CASSFLLNTEAFF. The DNA of the CDR3 is TGTGCCAGCAGCTTTCTCTTGAACACTGAAGCTTTCTTT.

This clonotype was counted many times. The genes are TRBV20-1 and TRBJ2-5, with D perhaps matching TRBD2 (7 bases). Germline V CDR1 and CDR2: DFQATT, SNEGSKA (reference sequence). V was clipped by 1 base and J by 2 bases, with 17 bases between them. The CDR3 consists of 16 residues. The CDR3 nucleotides are TGCAGTGCTAGAGGAAGGGGGGGGAATAAACAAGAGACCCAGTACTTC. Amino acid sequence: CSARGRGGNKQETQYF.

This clonotype has at least ten counts. The chain links TRBV7-8 to TRBJ2-5; D not resolved. Trimming took 1 base from V and 4 from J, leaving 10 bases between them. In germline, CDR1 is SGHVS, CDR2 FQNEAQ. The CDR3 sequence is 14 residues long. In DNA, the CDR3 is TGTGCCAGCAGCTTAGTGGCCCAGGCAGAGACCCAGTACTTC. Amino acids: CASSLVAQAETQYF.

The V and J genes are TRBV2 and TRBJ2-2; weak D call: TRBD2 (6 bases). Germline V gene data show CDR1 as SNHLY and CDR2 as FYNNEI. This CDR3 spans 15 amino acids. The V end was cut by 8 bases, the J end by 3 bases, with 16 bases between. The CDR3 region is CASWRDQLYTGELFF. In nucleotides, the CDR3 is TGTGCCAGCTGGAGGGATCAACTATACACCGGGGAGCTGTTTTTT.

This rearrangement joins TRBV6-2 or TRBV6-3 to TRBJ1-5; weak D call: TRBD1 (6 bases). The CDR3 has 15 amino acids. Germline CDR1 is MNHEY and CDR2 is SVGEGT. Trimming pared 8 bases from V and 5 bases from J, leaving 19 bases between. The CDR3 coding sequence is TGTGCCAGCCTACCCGGGACCCAGGGGTATCAGCCCCAGCATTTT. Translated: CASLPGTQGYQPQHF.

This clonotype showed up just a few times. This chain uses TRBV2 with TRBJ2-3; TRBD2 matches 14 bases. Trimming removed 6 bases from V and 10 bases from J; junction bases left unmatched: 3. CDR3 length: 13 amino acids. From germline, CDR1 is SNHLY and CDR2 FYNNEI. The CDR3 loop reads CASRGTSGSPQYF. CDR3 DNA sequence: TGTGCCAGCAGGGGGACTAGCGGGAGTCCGCAGTATTTT.

This clonotype was picked up a small number of times. V usage is TRBV30 and J usage is TRBJ1-3; TRBD1 matches 8 bases. The V gene's germline CDR1 is GTSNPN and CDR2 SVGIG (reference sequence). This CDR3 contains 16 residues. V gave up 4 bases and J gave up 0 bases; unmatched junction bases: 8. CDR3 DNA: TGTGCCTGGACAGGGGGCCGCACATACTCTGGAAACACCATATATTTT. It codes for CAWTGGRTYSGNTIYF.

V usage is TRBV15 and J usage is TRBJ2-5; D is possibly TRBD1 or TRBD2 (5 bases each). V was pared by 0 bases and J by 1 base, with 9 bases between. This CDR3 spans 15 amino acids. CDR1 is LNHNV, CDR2 YYDKDF, per germline (reference sequence). The CDR3 DNA follows: TGTGCCACCAGCAGAGAGAGGGGCATCCAAGAGACCCAGTACTTC. It codes for CATSRERGIQETQYF. The entire variable domain, with the rest obtained from reference TRBV15 and TRBJ2-5, is as follows: DAMVIQNPRYQVTQFGKPVTLSCSQTLNHNVMYWYQQKSSQAPKLLFHYYDKDFNNEADTPDNFQSRRPNTSFCFLDIRSPGLGDTAMYLCATSRERGIQETQYFGPGTRLLVL.

This clonotype was detected only a few times. V gene TRBV29-1 combines with J gene TRBJ1-1; D possibly corresponds to TRBD1 (5 bases). V dropped 0 bases and J dropped 10 bases, with 18 bases sitting between them. CDR1 SQVTM and CDR2 ANQGSEA come from the germline V gene. The CDR3 length is 14 residues. CDR3 bases: TGCAGCGTTGAAGATCACGGGGCCCAGGCCGGAGCTTTCTTT. Its protein is CSVEDHGAQAGAFF. Variable domain in full (rest from reference TRBV29-1 and TRBJ1-1): SAVISQKPSRDICQRGTSLTIQCQVDSQVTMMFWYRQQPGQSLTLIATANQGSEATYESGFVIDKFPISRPNLTFSTLTVSNMSPEDSSIYLCSVEDHGAQAGAFFGQGTRLTVV.

V gene TRBV11-2 combines with J gene TRBJ2-4; 12 bases line up with TRBD2. This CDR3 is 18 amino acids long. Trimming removed 6 bases from V and 0 bases from J; junction bases left unmatched: 9. The V gene's germline CDR1 is SGHAT and CDR2 FQNNGV. The CDR3 spells CASRAGLAGELAKNIQYF. In DNA form, the CDR3 reads TGTGCCAGCAGGGCGGGACTAGCGGGCGAACTAGCCAAAAACATTCAGTACTTC.

The CDR3 region is CSASGTSGRQYNEQFF. DNA of the CDR3: TGCAGTGCTAGCGGGACTAGCGGGAGGCAATACAATGAGCAGTTCTTC. V and J are TRBV20-1 and TRBJ2-1, with 15 nucleotides matching TRBD2. Germline values: CDR1 DFQATT, CDR2 SNEGSKA (reference sequence). Trimming at V came to 3 bases and at J to 4 bases, leaving 4 bases not matched to a gene. CDR3 size: 16 residues.

This chain uses TRBV6-2 or TRBV6-3 with TRBJ1-6, with TRBD1 as a possible D gene (6 bases). With 5 bases removed from V and 5 bases from J, the gap between germline ends came to 13 bases. The germline gives CDR1 MNHEY, CDR2 SVGEGT. CDR3 size: 15 residues. The CDR3 protein is CASSPSGADNSPLHF. The CDR3 coding sequence is TGTGCCAGCAGTCCCTCGGGGGCGGATAATTCACCCCTCCACTTT.

The chain recombines TRBV11-1 with TRBJ2-3; 12 nucleotides match TRBD2. The germline V gene has CDR1 SGHAT and CDR2 FQDESV (reference sequence). This CDR3 has 18 amino acids. V trimming: 5 bases; J trimming: 3 bases; junction bases outside the gene matches: 12. This CDR3 is CASSTRGLAGGETDTQYF. The DNA of the CDR3 is TGTGCCAGCAGCACCCGCGGGCTAGCGGGGGGGGAGACAGATACGCAGTATTTT.